The sequence of this T cell receptor beta chain was determined in a study of T cell responses to AZD1222 COVID-19 vaccine. On this clone: The antigen is not known.

The CDR3 is 14 amino acids. Deletions cut 6 bases from V and 4 bases from J, with 16 bases between. Germline assignment: CDR1 SGHKS and CDR2 YYEKEE (reference sequence). Generated by immunoSEQ multiplex PCR, the TCRdb table keeps only in-frame clones and is missing some. The table includes about 82,000 clones, 80% to 90% detected once. Overall study findings and caveats: Clonal diversity may have been underestimated in mostly white British donors.

The TCR comes from an adult who received the AZD1222 COVID-19 vaccine. This chain joins TRBV5-5 and TRBJ1-2, with D unclear. Sequenced here: peripheral blood, sampled 28 days after the second AZD1222 dose. CDR3 DNA sequence: TGTGCCAGCACCCCCCTCGACGGACCCTATGGCTACACCTTC. Amino acids: CASTPLDGPYGYTF.